Listed below are T cell receptor beta chains from one sample, sequenced in a study of cytomegalovirus exposure and HLA in healthy donors. The table came from immunoSEQ multiplex PCR; TCRdb's copy has only in-frame clones and leaves some out. The repertoire table contains 65,000 to 95,000 clones. Sequenced input: PBMCs. All receptors come from a female donor in good health and CMV-seropositive. Both conserved end residues are part of each CDR3. Each record gives: CDR3 length, D gene, J gene, V gene, CDR3 DNA, CDR3 protein. D genes are given only for firm matches.

16	NA	TRBJ1-5	TRBV11-2	TGTGCCAGCAGCTTAAGTGCCGGGGGAAGCAATCAGCCCCAGCATTTT	CASSLSAGGSNQPQHF
13	NA	TRBJ2-7	TRBV2	TGTGCCGGGGAGAGGACGCGGATGGACGAGCAGTACTTC	CAGERTRMDEQYF
15	TRBD1	TRBJ2-3	TRBV9	TGTGCCAGCAGCGTAGGGACAGGGGGGATGGATACGCAGTATTTT	CASSVGTGGMDTQYF
18	NA	TRBJ2-3	TRBV5-1	TGCGCCAGCAGCTTGGCCCAGGGTGGTACTTCTAGCACAGATACGCAGTATTTT	CASSLAQGGTSSTDTQYF
13	NA	TRBJ1-2	TRBV29-1	TGCAGCGTTGTTTGGGGGGAGAACTATGGCTACACCTTC	CSVVWGENYGYTF
16	NA	TRBJ2-7	TRBV4-1	TGCGCCAGCAGCCAAATACGGACTCTCAGCTCCTACGAGCAGTACTTC	CASSQIRTLSSYEQYF
15	NA	TRBJ2-2	TRBV30	TGTGCCTCACTTGGGGCACTGAAGAACACCAGGGAGCTGTTTTTT	CASLGALKNTRELFF
11	NA	TRBJ2-7	TRBV20-1	TGCAGTGCTTTTAGCTCCTATGAGCAGTACTTC	CSAFSSYEQYF
14	TRBD1	TRBJ2-3	TRBV7-9	TGTGCCAGCTTCAGACAGGGAAGCACAGATACGCAGTATTTT	CASFRQGSTDTQYF
15	TRBD1	TRBJ1-1	TRBV14	TGTGCCAGCAGCCAAGAACGGGACAGGGTTTTTCGAGCTTTCTTT	CASSQERDRVFRAFF
14	NA	TRBJ2-3	TRBV7-2	TGTGCCAGCAGCGTTGACTCAGGGACAGATACGCAGTATTTT	CASSVDSGTDTQYF
18	TRBD2	TRBJ2-1	TRBV5-1	TGCGCCAGCAGCTTTCCTAGCGGGAGGGGGGGGAGATTGAATGAGCAGTTCTTC	CASSFPSGRGGRLNEQFF
14	TRBD1	TRBJ2-7	TRBV28	TGTGCCAGCAGTTTTCGGACAGGGATTAACGAGCAGTACTTC	CASSFRTGINEQYF
15	NA	TRBJ2-7	TRBV9	TGTGCCAGCAGCGTTTCGGGGGAGCCTACCTACGAGCAGTACTTC	CASSVSGEPTYEQYF
17	TRBD2	TRBJ2-7	TRBV18	TGTGCCAGCTCAAAGGGACTAGCGGGAGGTTCTCCCTACGAGCAGTACTTC	CASSKGLAGGSPYEQYF
15	TRBD2	TRBJ2-3	TRBV5-6	TGTGCCAGCAGCCCTGCGGGACTACGCACAGATACGCAGTATTTT	CASSPAGLRTDTQYF
16	TRBD2	TRBJ2-1	TRBV6-5	TGTGCCAGCAGTTACCCTCCTAGCGGGAGCTACAATGAGCAGTTCTTC	CASSYPPSGSYNEQFF
14	TRBD2	TRBJ2-3	TRBV5-1	TGCGCCAGCAGCTCCGGGGGGTTCACAGATACGCAGTATTTT	CASSSGGFTDTQYF
12	NA	TRBJ2-7	TRBV27	TGTGCCAGCAGTTTGGTGGCAGGTCAGCAGTACTTC	CASSLVAGQQYF
16	NA	TRBJ1-2	TRBV15	TGTGCCACCAGCACCCCGGACTGGCGAGAGGCATATGGCTACACCTTC	CATSTPDWREAYGYTF
17	TRBD2	TRBJ2-7	TRBV5-6	TGTGCCAGCAGCTTAGGCCTTGGACTAGCGGGGCCCCTCGAGCAGTACTTC	CASSLGLGLAGPLEQYF
16	NA	TRBJ1-6	TRBV30	TGTGCCTGGAAAAAGTCAGGGGACTCCTATAATTCACCCCTCCACTTT	CAWKKSGDSYNSPLHF
12	NA	TRBJ1-5	TRBV19	TGTGCCAGTAGGCAGGTTAATCAGCCCCAGCATTTT	CASRQVNQPQHF
15	NA	TRBJ2-3	TRBV6-1	TGTGCCAGCAGTGAACCAGGGGCGCGCACAGATACGCAGTATTTT	CASSEPGARTDTQYF
15	NA	TRBJ1-5	TRBV5-1	TGCGCCAGCAGCCTAGGGGTGGATAAGAATCAGCCCCAGCATTTT	CASSLGVDKNQPQHF
14	TRBD1	TRBJ2-1	TRBV30	TGTGCCTGGAGTGGGACAGGGATGGGGAATGAGCAGTTCTTC	CAWSGTGMGNEQFF
15	TRBD1	TRBJ1-2	TRBV6-6	TGTGCCAGCAGTTTGACAGGGGCGGGCCTCTATGGCTACACCTTC	CASSLTGAGLYGYTF
15	TRBD2	TRBJ2-7	TRBV18	TGTGCCAGCTCACCGCGAGGGAGGGGATCCTACGAGCAGTACTTC	CASSPRGRGSYEQYF
16	NA	TRBJ2-2	TRBV11-2	TGTGCCAGCACCCCCTGGGCGGGACTGGGCACCGGGGAGCTGTTTTTT	CASTPWAGLGTGELFF
15	NA	TRBJ2-7	TRBV9	TGTGCCAGCAGCGTAAGCCCCTTAAACCACTACGAGCAGTACTTC	CASSVSPLNHYEQYF
18	NA	TRBJ2-6	TRBV7-2	TGTGCCAGCAGCTTAGTTGGGCTTCTCCGCTCTGGGGCCAACGTCCTGACTTTC	CASSLVGLLRSGANVLTF
13	NA	TRBJ1-3	TRBV6-5	TGTGCCAGCTCACAGTTTAGGGGAAACACCATATATTTT	CASSQFRGNTIYF
13	TRBD1	TRBJ1-1	TRBV28	TGTGCCAGCAGTGTGGGACAGGGAATCGCGGCTTTCTTT	CASSVGQGIAAFF
16	NA	TRBJ2-5	TRBV10-3	TGTGCCATCATCGATCTCAGGGGAAGGAATCAAGAGACCCAGTACTTC	CAIIDLRGRNQETQYF
14	TRBD1	TRBJ1-1	TRBV5-1	TGCGCCAGCAGCTTGGACAGGGGGGCTGGTGAAGCTTTCTTT	CASSLDRGAGEAFF
16	TRBD2	TRBJ2-1	TRBV7-2	TGTGCCAGCAGCTTAATGGTAGCGGGAGGGCTGGATGAGCAGTTCTTC	CASSLMVAGGLDEQFF
11	NA	TRBJ2-1	TRBV5-4	TGTGCCAGCAGCTTGTCCGGGGAGCAGTTCTTC	CASSLSGEQFF
12	TRBD1	TRBJ1-1	TRBV12-5	TGTGCTAGTGGTGGGATTACAGGGGTAGCTTTCTTT	CASGGITGVAFF
15	NA	TRBJ1-5	TRBV6-5	TGTGCCAGCAGTCACCGACCAGACTCGAATCAGCCCCAGCATTTT	CASSHRPDSNQPQHF
15	TRBD2	TRBJ2-5	TRBV4-2	TGTGCCAGCAGCCAAGGTCCGGGAGGGGGAGAGACCCAGTACTTC	CASSQGPGGGETQYF
19	NA	TRBJ1-6	TRBV28	TGTGCCAGCAGTTTAATGTTTATGGGCCCCATCTCGCATAATTCACCCCTCCACTTT	CASSLMFMGPISHNSPLHF
11	NA	TRBJ1-1	TRBV29-1	TGCAGCGTAGCGGTGAACACTGAAGCTTTCTTT	CSVAVNTEAFF
16	TRBD1	TRBJ1-6	TRBV9	TGTGCCAGCAGTCGTACAGGGGACCCTTCTTTTTCACCCCTCCACTTT	CASSRTGDPSFSPLHF
13	NA	TRBJ1-1	TRBV7-6	TGTGCCAGCAGCCGAGGACAGAACACTGAAGCTTTCTTT	CASSRGQNTEAFF
14	NA	TRBJ1-5	TRBV5-1	TGCGCCAGCAGCCTGAACGGGGGCAATCAGCCCCAGCATTTT	CASSLNGGNQPQHF
12	NA	TRBJ1-5	TRBV15	TGTGCCACCAGCAGAGATGTGAGCCCCCAGCATTTT	CATSRDVSPQHF
14	TRBD2	TRBJ2-1	TRBV11-2	TGTGCCACGACTCCGGGACTACGGCCCGGTGAGCAGTTCTTC	CATTPGLRPGEQFF